The source of this T cell receptor beta chain is a study of blood T cell repertoires in COVID-19. Study background: Sources were T cells, B-cell-depleted T cells, or PBMCs; the material itself was cDNA or gDNA.

Generated by immunoSEQ multiplex PCR, the TCRdb table keeps only in-frame clones and is missing some. The table lists around 150,000 clones, around 80% of them singletons. Trimming cost V 2 bases and J 6 bases; bases outside gene matches: 6. CDR1 is MGHDK and CDR2 is SYGVNS in the germline V gene. This CDR3 region has 15 residues. This TCR derives from an elderly woman with acute or convalescent COVID-19. The V gene is TRBV25-1, the J gene TRBJ2-3, with 9 bases lining up with TRBD2. Sequenced material: peripheral blood. This CDR3 is CASSEAGGPRDTQYF. CDR3 DNA: TGTGCCAGCAGTGAAGCGGGAGGGCCAAGGGATACGCAGTATTTT.